A selection of T cell receptor beta chains follows, all from one sample in a study of beta chain features in type 1 diabetes. Here immunoSEQ multiplex PCR was the method, and the copy in TCRdb shows in-frame clones only, minus some. The sample carries hundreds of thousands of clones, under 15% recorded once. Material: naive CD4+ T cells from blood. The receptors shown here come from a young man with type 1 diabetes. CDR3s include the opening cysteine and the closing phenylalanine or tryptophan. A D gene is named only where the DNA matches it firmly.

TRBD1	TRBJ2-1	TRBV30	CAWSVTGQGSNEQFF
TRBD2	TRBJ2-1	TRBV6-6	CASSYDSGGGEQFF
TRBD1	TRBJ1-1	TRBV2	CASSWTGVMNTEAFF
NA	TRBJ2-2	TRBV9	CASSVGTGELFF
TRBD2	TRBJ2-3	TRBV4-2	CASSQEAASGGVTDTQYF
NA	TRBJ1-3	TRBV30	CAWSVTYSGNTIYF
TRBD1	TRBJ1-2	TRBV29-1	CSVGQGNYGYTF
NA	TRBJ1-2	TRBV7-2	CASSFQRRDGYTF
NA	TRBJ2-5	TRBV5-1	CASSLEAGPQQETQYF
NA	TRBJ1-5	TRBV7-8	CASSLHPNSNQPQHF
NA	TRBJ2-1	TRBV7-9	CASSLEAGEQFF
NA	TRBJ2-5	TRBV7-2	CASSFGGVGETQYF
NA	TRBJ2-5	TRBV6-5	CASSSTALETQYF
NA	TRBJ2-1	TRBV6-5	CASSYRGRDNEQFF
TRBD1	TRBJ2-1	TRBV19	CASSTRDRDYNEQFF
NA	TRBJ1-3	TRBV30	CAWSAPRNSGNTIYF
NA	TRBJ2-5	TRBV7-6	CASSYMAGTSQGETQYF
TRBD2	TRBJ2-1	TRBV7-9	CASVKVGLVYNEQFF
TRBD1	TRBJ2-2	TRBV7-3	CASSLKIPGTGLNTGELFF
NA	TRBJ2-5	TRBV11-2	CASSLVGGQIRTQYF
TRBD1	TRBJ1-2	TRBV7-2	CASSLPLGQGHNYGYTF
NA	TRBJ2-1	TRBV1	CTSSQGFIQNYNEQFF
NA	TRBJ2-5	TRBV30	CAWSVRETQYF
NA	TRBJ1-5	TRBV5-8	CASSWNTNSNQPQHF
TRBD1	TRBJ1-1	TRBV28	CASSPGGLNTEAFF
NA	TRBJ2-7	TRBV10-3	CAISASQASSYEQYF
NA	TRBJ2-3	TRBV7-2	CASSPVAGTDTQYF
NA	TRBJ1-1	TRBV7-9	CASSPGMFDDTEAFF
NA	TRBJ1-5	TRBV5-8	CASTESTDNQPQHF
NA	TRBJ2-1	TRBV6-5	CASSYLRGEQFF
NA	TRBJ1-3	TRBV30	CAWRPRRMSSGNTIYF
NA	TRBJ2-7	TRBV11-2	CASRQPPASSYEQYF
NA	TRBJ1-1	TRBV29-1	CSVSTPMNTEAFF
TRBD2	TRBJ2-1	TRBV7-2	CASSTPSGGGYNEQFF
NA	TRBJ1-4	TRBV7-2	CASSPRTVPNEKLFF
NA	TRBJ2-5	TRBV7-2	CASSLGTRQETQYF
TRBD2	TRBJ2-1	TRBV19	CASNTLAGELKGKFF
TRBD1	TRBJ2-5	TRBV7-2	CASSVDRVETQYF
NA	TRBJ1-1	TRBV2	CASTRGTEAFF
TRBD2	TRBJ2-1	TRBV4-2	CASSQDQGRGGKNEQFF
NA	TRBJ1-5	TRBV13	CASSLSPKLTGVLRNSNQPQHF
NA	TRBJ1-5	TRBV14	CASSQPRGLQHF
NA	TRBJ2-2	TRBV6-6	CASSPQGGNTGELFF
NA	TRBJ1-2	TRBV14	CASSRKGDYGYTF
NA	TRBJ1-1	TRBV7-2	CASSLDNSGSEAFF
NA	TRBJ1-1	TRBV19	CASSIGSANTEAFF
TRBD1	TRBJ2-3	TRBV30	CAWAADRGLVDTQYF
NA	TRBJ1-2	TRBV13	CASSFSSGGYTF
NA	TRBJ2-1	TRBV5-4	CASSPARLVYNEQFF
NA	TRBJ2-5	TRBV7-2	CASSSTVGSRAYF
NA	TRBJ1-4	TRBV7-9	CASSLTQREKLFF
NA	TRBJ2-6	TRBV4-1	CASTLSGASGANVLTF
NA	TRBJ2-3	TRBV5-5	CASSFAEGTDTQYF
TRBD1	TRBJ2-7	TRBV27	CASSSGTGEYEQYF